In this sample, the clone carrying this T cell receptor (beta chain) turned up a few times. Its specificity is unknown. The data were taken from a study of cytomegalovirus exposure and HLA in healthy donors. This PCR relied on a set of 60 Vbeta primers and 13 Jbeta primers. Profiled with immunoSEQ multiplex PCR; TCRdb holds only in-frame clones, not every one. The table lists tens of thousands of clones, approximately 90% of them singletons. General observations from the study: The dataset shows that most TCR sequences were rare, while some public TCRs occurred in many donors.

The specimen sequenced was PBMCs. The source of this sequence is a woman in her 40s in good health and CMV-seropositive.

CDR3 sequence (DNA): TGTGCCTGGAGGCAGGGGGCGAATGAGCAGTTCTTC. Residues: CAWRQGANEQFF. The V gene is TRBV30, the J gene TRBJ2-1; 8 nucleotides line up with TRBD1. This CDR3 region has 12 residues. Germline CDR1 GTSNPN, CDR2 SVGIG (reference sequence). V shed 3 bases, J shed 7 bases, and the junction held 2 bases outside the gene matches.